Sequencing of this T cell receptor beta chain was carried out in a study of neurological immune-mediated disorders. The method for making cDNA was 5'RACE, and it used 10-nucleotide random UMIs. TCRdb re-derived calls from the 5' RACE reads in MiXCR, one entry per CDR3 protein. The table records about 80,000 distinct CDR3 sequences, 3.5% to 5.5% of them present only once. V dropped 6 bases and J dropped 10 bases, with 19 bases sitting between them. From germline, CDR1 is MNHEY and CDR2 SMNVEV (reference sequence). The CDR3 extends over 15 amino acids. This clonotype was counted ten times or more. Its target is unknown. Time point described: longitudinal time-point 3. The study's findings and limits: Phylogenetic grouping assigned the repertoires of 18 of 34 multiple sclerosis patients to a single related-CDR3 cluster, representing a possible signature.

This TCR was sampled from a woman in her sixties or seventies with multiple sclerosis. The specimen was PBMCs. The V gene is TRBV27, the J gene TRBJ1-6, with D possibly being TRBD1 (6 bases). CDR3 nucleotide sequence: TGTGCCAGCAGCCGAATTCTGACAGGAGACTCACCCCTCCACTTT. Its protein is CASSRILTGDSPLHF.